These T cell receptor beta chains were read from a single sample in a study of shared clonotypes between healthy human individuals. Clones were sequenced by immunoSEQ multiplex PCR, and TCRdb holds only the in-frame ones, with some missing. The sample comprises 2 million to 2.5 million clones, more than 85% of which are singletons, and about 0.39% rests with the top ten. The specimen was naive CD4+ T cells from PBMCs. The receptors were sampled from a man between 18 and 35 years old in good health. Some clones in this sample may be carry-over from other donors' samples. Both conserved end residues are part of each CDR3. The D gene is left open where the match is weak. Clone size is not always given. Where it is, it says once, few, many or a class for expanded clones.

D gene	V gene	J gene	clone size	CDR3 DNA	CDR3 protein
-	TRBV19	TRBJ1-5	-	TGTGCCAGTAGTAGCCAGGGTAGCAATCAGCCCCAGCATTTT	CASSSQGSNQPQHF
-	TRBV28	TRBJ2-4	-	TGTGCCAGCAGGTCTCCACGTTGGGGCATTCAGTACTTC	CASRSPRWGIQYF
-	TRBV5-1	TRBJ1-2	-	TGCGCCAGCAGCTTGGGGACAGCGAACTATGGCTACACCTTC	CASSLGTANYGYTF
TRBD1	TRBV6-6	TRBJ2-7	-	TGTGCCAGCAGGGTTACGGGACAGGGGGCGAGGGAGCAGTACTTC	CASRVTGQGAREQYF
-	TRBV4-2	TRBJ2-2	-	TGTGCCAGCAGCCAAGATAATCAGCTTGCCGGGGAGCTGTTTTTT	CASSQDNQLAGELFF
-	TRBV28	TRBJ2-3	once	TGTGCCAGCAGTTTATCGGGGGAAAGTACGTATAGCACAGATACGCAGTATTTT	CASSLSGESTYSTDTQYF
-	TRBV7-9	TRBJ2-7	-	TGTGCCAGCAGCCGACCAGGACGGCCTCTCTACGAGCAGTACTTC	CASSRPGRPLYEQYF
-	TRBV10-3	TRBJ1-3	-	TGTGCCATCAGTGGAATAGGAAAAGGGACCTCTGGAAACACCATATATTTT	CAISGIGKGTSGNTIYF
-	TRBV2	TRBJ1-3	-	TGTGCCAGCAATTGGGACGGAAGAGGAAACACCATATATTTT	CASNWDGRGNTIYF
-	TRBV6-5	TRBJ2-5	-	TGTGCCAGCAGTTCCCTCAGAGGGGGGGTAGAGACCCAGTACTTC	CASSSLRGGVETQYF
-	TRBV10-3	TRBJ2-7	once	TGTGCCATCAGCCCGACGGCGGAGAACGAGCAGTACTTC	CAISPTAENEQYF
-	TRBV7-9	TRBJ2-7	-	TGTGCCAGCGGCAGGGACGGCTACGAGCAGTACTTC	CASGRDGYEQYF
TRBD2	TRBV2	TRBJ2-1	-	TGTGCCAGCAGGTCGACTAGCGGGCTGAACAATGAGCAGTTCTTC	CASRSTSGLNNEQFF
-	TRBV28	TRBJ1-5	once	TGTGCCAGCAGTCAAAGGGGCAATCAGCCCCAGCATTTT	CASSQRGNQPQHF
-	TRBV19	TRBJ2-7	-	TGTGCCAGTAGTACAGCGGGTGAGTACGAGCAGTACTTC	CASSTAGEYEQYF
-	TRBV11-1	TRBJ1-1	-	TGTGCCAGCAGCTCCTCTGACCTAATGAACACTGAAGCTTTCTTT	CASSSSDLMNTEAFF
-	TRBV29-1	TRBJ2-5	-	TGCAGCGTTGAGCCGGGGCCAGAGACCCAGTACTTC	CSVEPGPETQYF
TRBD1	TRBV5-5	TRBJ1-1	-	TGTGCCAGCAGCTTCCCGGCAGGGGGCTTGAACACTGAAGCTTTCTTT	CASSFPAGGLNTEAFF
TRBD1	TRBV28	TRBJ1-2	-	TGTGCCAGCAGTGGCCGGGACAGCTTCTATGGCTACACCTTC	CASSGRDSFYGYTF
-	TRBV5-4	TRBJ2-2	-	TGTGCCAGCAGCTTGGGGCCGCGGCAGAACACCGGGGAGCTGTTTTTT	CASSLGPRQNTGELFF
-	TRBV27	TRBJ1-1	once	TGTGCCAGCAGGCCCAGGGGTGGCACTGAAGCTTTCTTT	CASRPRGGTEAFF
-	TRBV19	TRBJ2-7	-	TGTGCCAGTAGTTCCGGACTGGGCTCCTACGAGCAGTACTTC	CASSSGLGSYEQYF
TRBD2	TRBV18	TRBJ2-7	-	TGTGCCAGCTCACCGGAGACTAGCGGTCGAACCTACGAGCAGTACTTC	CASSPETSGRTYEQYF
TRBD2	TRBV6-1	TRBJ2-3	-	TGTGCCAGCAGTGGGACTAGCGGGGGGGTGGTTACGCAGTATTTT	CASSGTSGGVVTQYF
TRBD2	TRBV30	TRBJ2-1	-	TGTGCCTGGATGTCATCCCGGACTAGCAGATCCTACAATGAGCAGTTCTTC	CAWMSSRTSRSYNEQFF
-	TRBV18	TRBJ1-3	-	TGTGCCAGCTCCCCTCGCACTGGAAACACCATATATTTT	CASSPRTGNTIYF
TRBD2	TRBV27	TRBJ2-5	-	TGTGCCAGCAGTTACGGGGGCGGGAGGGTTCGAGAGACCCAGTACTTC	CASSYGGGRVRETQYF
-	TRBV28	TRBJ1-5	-	TGTGCCAGCAGTCTCAGGCGCGAGAGGCTGACGGGCAATCAGCCCCAGCATTTT	CASSLRRERLTGNQPQHF
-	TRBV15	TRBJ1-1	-	TGTGCCACCAGCAGAGGCGTTCTAACCCTGAACACTGAAGCTTTCTTT	CATSRGVLTLNTEAFF
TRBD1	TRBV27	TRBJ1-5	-	TGTGCCAGCAGTCGCTCGACAGGGTTAGGACGGTATAGCAATCAGCCCCAGCATTTT	CASSRSTGLGRYSNQPQHF
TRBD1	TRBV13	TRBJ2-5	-	TGTGCCAGCAGCCCGCGGGACAGGGCGGGAGAGACCCAGTACTTC	CASSPRDRAGETQYF
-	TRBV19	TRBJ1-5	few	TGTGCCAGTAGTTTACAGGGCAATCAGCCCCAGCATTTT	CASSLQGNQPQHF